This paragraph covers one T cell receptor beta chain sequence. Its cognate antigen is unknown. At the DNA level, this CDR3 is encoded by other sequences in the same sample as well. These data come from a study of PD-1 blockade in classical Hodgkin lymphoma. Whole-study results and caveats: Although disease activity or prior therapy may be involved, causes of the repertoire differences remain undefined. CD4+ TCR diversity climbed significantly by C4D1, unlike CD8+ TCR diversity. Patients were excluded if nivolumab began under 1 year after ASCT (the autologous transplant).

Time point reported: cycle 4 day 1 (C4D1), after 6 weeks of nivolumab. Brentuximab vedotin exposure varied, and every patient relapsed after autologous stem cell transplantation. The method was immunoSEQ multiplex PCR; TCRdb's version includes in-frame clones alone and lacks a portion of them. The sample yields 75,000 to 95,000 clones, approximately 83% seen once. This TCR derives from a human donor with classical Hodgkin lymphoma. The sequencing used peripheral blood mononuclear cells (PBMCs), collected before the fourth cycle of nivolumab.

CDR3 amino acids: CSGGQGTNTEAFF. In DNA form, the CDR3 reads TGCAGCGGCGGACAGGGCACAAACACTGAAGCTTTCTTT. The chain combines TRBV29-1 with TRBJ1-1, with 8 bases aligning to TRBD1. Losses at the gene ends were 7 bases for V and 2 bases for J; bases not matched to a gene: 6. CDR1 and CDR2 from the germline V gene are SQVTM and ANQGSEA. The CDR3 is 13 residues long.